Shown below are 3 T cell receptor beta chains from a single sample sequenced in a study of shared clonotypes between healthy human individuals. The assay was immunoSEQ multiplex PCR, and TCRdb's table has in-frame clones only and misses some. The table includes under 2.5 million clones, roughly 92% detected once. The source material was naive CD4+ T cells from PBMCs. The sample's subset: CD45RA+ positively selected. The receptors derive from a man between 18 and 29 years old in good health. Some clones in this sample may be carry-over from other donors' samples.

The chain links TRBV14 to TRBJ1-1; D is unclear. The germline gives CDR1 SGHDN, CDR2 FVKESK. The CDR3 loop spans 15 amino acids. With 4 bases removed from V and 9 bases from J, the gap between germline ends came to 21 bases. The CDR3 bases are TGTGCCAGCAGCCGTGTACTTGATTTCCCCCTGCAAGCTTTCTTT. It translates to CASSRVLDFPLQAFF. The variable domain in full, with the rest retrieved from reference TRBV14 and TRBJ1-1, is EAGVTQFPSHSVIEKGQTVTLRCDPISGHDNLYWYRRVMGKEIKFLLHFVKESKQDESGMPNNRFLAERTGGTYSTLKVQPAELEDSGVYFCASSRVLDFPLQAFFGQGTRLTVV.

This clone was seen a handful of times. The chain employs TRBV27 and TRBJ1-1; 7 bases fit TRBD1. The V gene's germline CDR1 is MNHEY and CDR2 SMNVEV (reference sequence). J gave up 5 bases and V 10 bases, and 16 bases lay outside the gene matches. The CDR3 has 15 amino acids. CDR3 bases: TGTGCCACCAGGGGGAGGGCAGGGACGCAAACTGAAGCTTTCTTT. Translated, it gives CATRGRAGTQTEAFF.

CDR3 sequence (DNA): TGTGCCAGTAGTCCCTGGGACACCAACACCGGGGAGCTGTTTTTT. Its protein is CASSPWDTNTGELFF. This chain joins TRBV19 and TRBJ2-2, with a possible D match to TRBD1 (6 bases). This CDR3 region has 15 residues. From germline, CDR1 is LNHDA and CDR2 SQIVND (reference sequence). Trimming removed 5 bases at V and 2 bases at J, with 12 bases between.